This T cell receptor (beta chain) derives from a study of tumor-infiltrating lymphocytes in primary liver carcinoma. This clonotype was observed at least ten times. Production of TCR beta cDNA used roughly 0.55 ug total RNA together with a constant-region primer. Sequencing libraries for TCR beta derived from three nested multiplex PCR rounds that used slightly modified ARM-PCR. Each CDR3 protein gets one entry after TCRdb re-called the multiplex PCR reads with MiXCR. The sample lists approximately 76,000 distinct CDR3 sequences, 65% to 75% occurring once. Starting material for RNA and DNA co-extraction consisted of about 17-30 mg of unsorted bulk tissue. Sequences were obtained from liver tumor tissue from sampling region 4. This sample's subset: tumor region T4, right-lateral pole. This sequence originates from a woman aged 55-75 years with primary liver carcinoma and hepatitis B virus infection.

As DNA, the CDR3 is TGTGCCAGCAGCTTGCTACAGGAAGATTACGAGCAGTACTTC. Residues: CASSLLQEDYEQYF. The chain has TRBV5-4 and TRBJ2-7; perhaps TRBD1 as D (5 bases). V lost 1 base to trimming and J lost 4 bases, with 12 bases between them. Per the germline V gene, CDR1 is SGHNT and CDR2 is YYREEE (reference sequence). The CDR3 is 14 amino acids.